The 10 T cell receptor beta chains below all came from one sample that was sequenced in a study of vaccination and CD4 T cells after COVID-19 (dated by TCRdb to between 2021 and 2022). The receptor library was made with PCR. Instrument used: Illumina iSeq 100. DNA from cultured CD4+ T cells was subjected to TCR sequencing with the Oncomine TCR Beta short-read assay at the Johns Hopkins FTIC core. TCRdb took the public reads, trimmed them with fastp at Q25, ran MiXCR for clone calling and kept in-frame beta chains. Each entry merges the rows of one CDR3 protein and shows their most common DNA and genes. This sample holds around 12,000 distinct CDR3 sequences; roughly three quarters were observed only once. In total, the top ten clones hold about a tenth of the sample. Antigens of these TCRs are unknown. Explained via the paper, the treatment or condition label denotes: approximately 9-day PBMC culture with coronavirus spike peptide pools or control peptides (ViraFEST assay).

Sequencing was carried out using CD4+ T cells from blood, cultured in vitro. These receptors were collected from a human donor who had recovered from COVID-19.

This clonotype was picked up a small number of times. The V call is TRBV20-1, the J call TRBJ1-2, with TRBD1 matching over 7 bases. J was trimmed by 8 bases and V by 6 bases; bases with no gene match: 9. CDR3 length: 12 residues. The germline V gene encodes CDR1 DFQATT and CDR2 SNEGSKA (reference sequence). The CDR3 sequence: CSASNRGSGYTF. For the CDR3, the DNA is TGCAGTGCATCCAACAGGGGAAGCGGCTACACCTTC.

This chain connects TRBV12-3 or TRBV12-4 to TRBJ2-7, with D perhaps assigned TRBD1 or TRBD2 (6 bases each). Trimming took off 4 bases at V and 4 bases at J, with 23 bases between the two ends. The CDR3 runs 17 residues. CDR3 in DNA: TGTGCCAGCAGTTCGCGGGGACAAGGTCATTCGCGGTACGAGCAGTACTTC. This translates into CASSSRGQGHSRYEQYF.

The chain uses TRBV11-2 and TRBJ1-1; D is perhaps TRBD1 (5 bases). This CDR3 is 16 amino acids long. The ends were cut back, 3 bases at V and 1 base at J, with 15 bases in the middle. From germline, CDR1 is SGHAT and CDR2 FQNNGV. Here the CDR3 reads CASSFPTLGGNTEAFF. In nucleotides, the CDR3 is TGTGCCAGCAGCTTCCCTACTCTTGGGGGGAACACTGAAGCTTTCTTT.

The chain links TRBV6-1 to TRBJ1-6; the match to TRBD1 covers 9 bases. CDR3 length: 15 amino acids. With 5 bases clipped from V and 7 bases from J, the junction kept 6 bases outside the gene matches. Germline CDR1 and CDR2: MNHNS and SASEGT. The CDR3 protein is CASSRTGAANSPLHF. The CDR3, as DNA: TGTGCCAGCAGTAGGACAGGGGCCGCGAATTCACCCCTCCACTTT.

The gene calls are TRBV3-1 and TRBJ2-1; the match to TRBD2 covers 16 bases. The ends lost 4 bases at V and 0 bases at J; junction bases unmatched: 6. This CDR3 comprises 19 residues. Germline V lookup: CDR1 LGHDT, CDR2 YNNKEL (reference sequence). For the CDR3, the DNA is TGTGCCAGCAGCCTGGGACTAGCGGGAGGGCCGGGCTCCTACAATGAGCAGTTCTTC. This translates into CASSLGLAGGPGSYNEQFF.

V and J are TRBV6-1 and TRBJ2-3, with a tentative D call TRBD2 (7 bases). The CDR3 totals 15 residues. CDR1 and CDR2 from the germline V gene are MNHNS and SASEGT. V was shortened by 8 bases and J by 1 base, with 16 bases between the two germline ends. The CDR3 sequence is CASFPAGARTDTQYF. In nucleotides, the CDR3 is TGTGCCAGCTTCCCCGCGGGGGCCCGCACAGATACGCAGTATTTT.

This chain joins TRBV10-2 and TRBJ2-7; tentative D call: TRBD1 (5 bases). V lost 5 bases to trimming and J lost 3 bases, with 8 bases between them. CDR1 and CDR2 (germline): WSHSY, SAAADI. The CDR3 runs 12 residues. In DNA, the CDR3 is TGCGCCAGCAGTACCGACAGCTACGAGCAGTACTTC. Translated, it gives CASSTDSYEQYF.

The V gene is TRBV12-3 or TRBV12-4, the J gene TRBJ1-3, with D possibly TRBD1 on 5 matching bases. CDR3 length equals 15 residues. The V end lost 2 bases, the J end lost 4 bases, and 12 bases lay between the germline ends. The CDR3 DNA follows: TGTGCCAGCAGTTTACTCAGGGACTCCGGAAACACCATATATTTT. This sequence encodes CASSLLRDSGNTIYF.

V and J are TRBV12-3 or TRBV12-4 and TRBJ2-5; 10 positions match TRBD2. The CDR3 totals 19 residues. J lost 5 bases, V lost 1 base, and 16 bases had no gene match. The CDR3: CASSLGASGSVGGRETQYF. The CDR3 nucleotides are TGTGCCAGCAGTTTAGGGGCTAGCGGGAGCGTTGGAGGGCGGGAGACCCAGTACTTC.

The chain recombines TRBV5-1 with TRBJ2-4, with 10 nucleotides matching TRBD1. With V trimmed by 0 bases and J by 0 bases, 9 bases remained unmatched. Looked up from germline, CDR1 is SGHRS and CDR2 is YFSETQ. This CDR3 has 19 amino acids. CDR3 bases: TGCGCCAGCAGCTTGGCACGCGGGACAGGGGACATAGCCAAAAACATTCAGTACTTC. Amino acids: CASSLARGTGDIAKNIQYF.